The 14 T cell receptor beta chains below come from one sample, sequenced in a study of T cell repertoires in cytomegalovirus infection. TCRdb re-analysed the reads in MiXCR, keeping a single row per CDR3 protein. This sample has over 250,000 distinct CDR3 sequences, with 20% to 30% found just once. The source material was PBMCs. The receptors were sampled from a human donor in good health (CMV status not recorded). Some clones in this sample may be carry-over from other donors' samples.

V gene TRBV5-4 combines with J gene TRBJ1-2, with 8 bases matching TRBD1. Trimming cost V 4 bases and J 4 bases; bases outside gene matches: 6. Germline lookup yields CDR1 SGHNT and CDR2 YYREEE (reference sequence). The length of the CDR3 is 14 residues. This CDR3 reads CASSQNTGGYGYTF. CDR3 DNA sequence: TGTGCCAGCAGCCAAAACACAGGGGGCTATGGCTACACCTTC.

The rearrangement joins TRBV19 to TRBJ2-1; D is unresolved. The V end lost 4 bases, the J end lost 5 bases, and 9 bases lay between the germline ends. Germline V gene sequence: CDR1 LNHDA, CDR2 SQIVND (reference sequence). The length of the CDR3 is 13 residues. The CDR3 nucleotides read TGTGCCAGTAGTAGGGATAGGCACAATGAGCAGTTCTTC. Its translation is CASSRDRHNEQFF. The whole variable domain, remainder taken from reference TRBV19 and TRBJ2-1, is DGGITQSPKYLFRKEGQNVTLSCEQNLNHDAMYWYRQDPGQGLRLIYYSQIVNDFQKGDIAEGYSVSREKKESFPLTVTSAQKNPTAFYLCASSRDRHNEQFFGPGTRLTVL.

This rearrangement joins TRBV30 to TRBJ1-4, with D uncertain. This CDR3 comprises 12 residues. V was cut by 3 bases and J by 8 bases, with 10 bases left in between. Germline V gene sequence: CDR1 GTSNPN, CDR2 SVGIG (reference sequence). The CDR3 here is CAWRQSTEKLFF. CDR3 bases: TGTGCCTGGAGACAGTCAACCGAAAAACTGTTTTTT.

The CDR3, as DNA: TGCGCCAGCAGTCTAGCGGGAGATGTCAATGAGCAGTTCTTC. Its protein product is CASSLAGDVNEQFF. V usage is TRBV5-1 and J usage is TRBJ2-1; 10 bases map to TRBD2. The V segment lost 5 bases and the J segment 6 bases; nucleotides outside the gene matches: 5. Per germline, CDR1 SGHRS and CDR2 YFSETQ. This CDR3 is 14 amino acids long. Variable domain in full (rest from reference TRBV5-1 and TRBJ2-1): KAGVTQTPRYLIKTRGQQVTLSCSPISGHRSVSWYQQTPGQGLQFLFEYFSETQRNKGNFPGRFSGRQFSNSRSEMNVSTLELGDSALYLCASSLAGDVNEQFFGPGTRLTVL.

V is TRBV27 and J is TRBJ2-7; D might be TRBD2 (5 bases). CDR3 size: 14 residues. Trimming cost V 2 bases and J 6 bases, with 14 bases left between them. CDR1 and CDR2 (germline): MNHEY, SMNVEV (reference sequence). The CDR3 bases are TGTGCCAGCAGTTTAATGGGAGTGGGTTCCGAGCAGTACTTC. Translating gives CASSLMGVGSEQYF.

This clonotype appeared many times. CDR3 nucleotides: TGTGCCAGCAGCTTAGAACTCTGGGGAGAGACCCAGTACTTC. It codes for CASSLELWGETQYF. V is TRBV7-2 and J is TRBJ2-5; no clear D gene. The CDR3 totals 14 residues. The germline V and J ends were trimmed by 1 base and 4 bases, with 10 bases remaining between them. From germline, CDR1 is SGHTA and CDR2 FQGNSA.

The chain carries TRBV20-1 and TRBJ2-7; D is unresolved. Germline V gives CDR1 DFQATT, CDR2 SNEGSKA (reference sequence). The CDR3 consists of 12 residues. The V gene lost 2 bases and the J gene lost 0 bases, with 5 bases spanning the gap. The CDR3 coding sequence is TGCAGTGCTAGACTAGTCTCCTACGAGCAGTACTTC. Protein: CSARLVSYEQYF.

The sample holds many counts of this clonotype. This chain joins TRBV7-2 and TRBJ2-7, with D uncertain. CDR3 length equals 12 residues. V shed 3 bases and J shed 6 bases, with 9 bases lying between them. Germline values: CDR1 SGHTA, CDR2 FQGNSA. The CDR3 nucleotides are TGTGCCAGCAGCTTTGGTGTTGGCGAGCAGTACTTC. This codes for CASSFGVGEQYF.

The chain employs TRBV28 and TRBJ1-2; 7 positions match TRBD1. This CDR3 has 12 amino acids. V gave up 10 bases and J gave up 4 bases; unmatched junction bases: 6. Looked up from germline, CDR1 is MDHEN and CDR2 is SYDVKM. The CDR3 region has the DNA TGTGCCATTAGAGGGGGCAGCTATGGCTACACCTTC. Amino acids: CAIRGGSYGYTF.

This clonotype was seen a few times. The chain combines TRBV19 with TRBJ2-1; 8 bases are a match to TRBD1. V was pared by 4 bases and J by 3 bases, with 5 bases of the junction left unmatched. This CDR3 comprises 15 residues. Germline lookup yields CDR1 LNHDA and CDR2 SQIVND (reference sequence). This chain's CDR3 is CASSTGGQVYNEQFF. The CDR3 coding sequence is TGTGCCAGTAGTACTGGGGGACAGGTCTACAATGAGCAGTTCTTC.

Many counts were recorded for this clonotype. The chain has TRBV7-2 and TRBJ1-5, with 9 nucleotides matching TRBD1. Germline CDR1 is SGHTA and CDR2 is FQGNSA. V gave up 2 bases and J gave up 9 bases; unmatched junction bases: 8. The CDR3 spans 15 residues. CDR3 in amino acids: CASSLTGTGYRPQHF. The CDR3 DNA reads as TGTGCCAGCAGCTTAACCGGGACAGGGTATCGGCCCCAGCATTTT.

This clonotype showed up many times. V is TRBV6-1 and J is TRBJ2-5; the match to TRBD1 covers 11 bases. Germline lookup yields CDR1 MNHNS and CDR2 SASEGT. The length of the CDR3 is 16 residues. Trimming cost V 4 bases and J 1 base; bases outside gene matches: 5. Here the CDR3 reads CASSVGTGGTQETQYF. The CDR3 region has the DNA TGTGCCAGCAGTGTCGGGACAGGGGGGACCCAAGAGACCCAGTACTTC.

The sample holds many counts of this clonotype. CDR3 nucleotides: TGTGCCAGCAGCTATTACGTCGGGGAGCTGTTTTTT. It translates to CASSYYVGELFF. The rearrangement uses TRBV7-2 and TRBJ2-2, with D uncertain. Germline V CDR1 and CDR2: SGHTA, FQGNSA. V shed 4 bases and J shed 7 bases, with 7 bases lying between them. This CDR3 has 12 residues.

This clonotype showed up just a few times. This rearrangement joins TRBV6-5 to TRBJ2-1; 10 nucleotides align to TRBD1. Germline trimming cut 7 bases from V and 6 bases from J; bases unmatched to any gene: 9. Per the germline V gene, CDR1 is MNHEY and CDR2 is SVGAGI. This CDR3 comprises 15 residues. CDR3 region: CASKPDRGIFNEQFF. The CDR3 DNA reads as TGTGCCAGCAAACCGGACAGGGGGATCTTCAATGAGCAGTTCTTC.